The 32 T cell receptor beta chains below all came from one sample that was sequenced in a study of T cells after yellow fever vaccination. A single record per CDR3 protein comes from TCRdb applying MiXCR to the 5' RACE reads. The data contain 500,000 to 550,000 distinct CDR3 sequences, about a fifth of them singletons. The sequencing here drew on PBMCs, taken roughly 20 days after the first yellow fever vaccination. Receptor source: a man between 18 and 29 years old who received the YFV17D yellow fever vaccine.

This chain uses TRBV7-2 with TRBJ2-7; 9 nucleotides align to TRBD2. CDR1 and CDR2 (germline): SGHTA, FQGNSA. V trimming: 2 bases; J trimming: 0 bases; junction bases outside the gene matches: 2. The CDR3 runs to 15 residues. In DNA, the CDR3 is TGTGCCAGCAGCTTAAGCGGGGGGACCTCCTACGAGCAGTACTTC. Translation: CASSLSGGTSYEQYF. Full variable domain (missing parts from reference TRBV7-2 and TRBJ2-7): GAGVSQSPSNKVTEKGKDVELRCDPISGHTALYWYRQSLGQGLEFLIYFQGNSAPDKSGLPSDRFSAERTGGSVSTLTIQRTQQEDSAVYLCASSLSGGTSYEQYFGPGTRLTVT.

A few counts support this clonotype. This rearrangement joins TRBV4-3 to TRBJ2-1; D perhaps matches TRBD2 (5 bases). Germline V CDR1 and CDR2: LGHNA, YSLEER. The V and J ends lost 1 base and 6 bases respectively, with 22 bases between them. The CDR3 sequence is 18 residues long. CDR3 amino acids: CASSQVSFGPAVSNEQFF. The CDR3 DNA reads TGCGCCAGCAGCCAAGTAAGCTTTGGTCCAGCGGTCAGCAATGAGCAGTTCTTC.

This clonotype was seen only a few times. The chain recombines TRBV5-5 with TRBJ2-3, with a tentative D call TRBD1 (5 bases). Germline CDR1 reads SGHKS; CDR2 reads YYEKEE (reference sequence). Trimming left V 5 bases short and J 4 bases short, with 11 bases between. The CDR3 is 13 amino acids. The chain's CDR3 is CASRQGVADTQYF. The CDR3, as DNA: TGTGCCAGCAGGCAAGGGGTTGCAGATACGCAGTATTTT.

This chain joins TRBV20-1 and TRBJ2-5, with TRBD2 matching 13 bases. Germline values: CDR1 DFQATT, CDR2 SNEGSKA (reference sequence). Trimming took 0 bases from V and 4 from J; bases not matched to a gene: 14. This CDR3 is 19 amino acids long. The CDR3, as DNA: TGCAGTGCTAGAGATCGGACTAGCGGGGGCTTCTTGGTGGGAGAGACCCAGTACTTC. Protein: CSARDRTSGGFLVGETQYF.

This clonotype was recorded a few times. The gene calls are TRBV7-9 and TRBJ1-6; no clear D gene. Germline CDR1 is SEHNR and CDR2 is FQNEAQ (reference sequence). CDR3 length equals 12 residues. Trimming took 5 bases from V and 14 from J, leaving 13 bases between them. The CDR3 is CASSTFLKSLHF. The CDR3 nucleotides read TGTGCCAGCAGCACCTTTTTAAAATCCCTCCACTTT.

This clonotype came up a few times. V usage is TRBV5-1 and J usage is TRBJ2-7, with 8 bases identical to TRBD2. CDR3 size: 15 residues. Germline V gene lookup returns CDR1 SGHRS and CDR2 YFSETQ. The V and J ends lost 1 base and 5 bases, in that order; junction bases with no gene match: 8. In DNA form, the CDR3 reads TGCGCCAGCAGCTTGTTTGAGCGGGGGAAGGACGAGCAGTACTTC. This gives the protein CASSLFERGKDEQYF.

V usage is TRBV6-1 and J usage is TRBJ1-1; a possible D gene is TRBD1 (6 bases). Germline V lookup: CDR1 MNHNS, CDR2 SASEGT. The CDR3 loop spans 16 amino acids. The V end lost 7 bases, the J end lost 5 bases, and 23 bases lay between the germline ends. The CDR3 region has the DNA TGTGCCAGCACCGACCTCGGGGGGGGGCGCGTTACTGAAGCTTTCTTT. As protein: CASTDLGGGRVTEAFF.

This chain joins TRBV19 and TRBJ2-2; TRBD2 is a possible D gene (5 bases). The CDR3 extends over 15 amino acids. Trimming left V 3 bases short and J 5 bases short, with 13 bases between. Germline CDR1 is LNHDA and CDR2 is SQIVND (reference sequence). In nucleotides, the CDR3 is TGTGCCAGTAGTATGGTCACACCGGGGACCGGGGAGCTGTTTTTT. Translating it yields CASSMVTPGTGELFF.

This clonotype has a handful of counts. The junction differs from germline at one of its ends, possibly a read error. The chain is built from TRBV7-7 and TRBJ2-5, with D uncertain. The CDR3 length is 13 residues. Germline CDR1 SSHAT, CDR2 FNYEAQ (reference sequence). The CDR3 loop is CASSTERQETQYF. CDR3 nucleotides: TGTGCTAGCAGCACCGAGAGGCAAGAGACCCAGTACTTC.

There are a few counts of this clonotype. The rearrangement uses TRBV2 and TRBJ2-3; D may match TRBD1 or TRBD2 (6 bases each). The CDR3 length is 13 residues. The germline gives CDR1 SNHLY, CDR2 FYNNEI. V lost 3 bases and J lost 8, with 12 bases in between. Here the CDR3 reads CASSDSGAATQYF. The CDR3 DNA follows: TGTGCCAGCAGTGACTCGGGGGCCGCTACGCAGTATTTT.

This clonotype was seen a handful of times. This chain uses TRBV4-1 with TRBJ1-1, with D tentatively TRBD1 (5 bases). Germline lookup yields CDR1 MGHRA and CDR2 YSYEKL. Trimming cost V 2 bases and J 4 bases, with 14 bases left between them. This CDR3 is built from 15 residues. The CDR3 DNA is TGCGCCAGCAGCCAACTTGGGGGGGTAAGCACTGAAGCTTTCTTT. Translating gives CASSQLGGVSTEAFF.

The CDR3 nucleotides read TGTGCCAGCAGTGTACAGGGGGGCGGTAGGAATGAGCAGTTCTTC. Its translation is CASSVQGGGRNEQFF. The chain is built from TRBV6-4 and TRBJ2-1, with 8 bases aligning to TRBD1. Germline values: CDR1 MRHNA, CDR2 SNTAGT. Trimming cost V 4 bases and J 7 bases; bases outside gene matches: 9. This CDR3 is 15 amino acids long.

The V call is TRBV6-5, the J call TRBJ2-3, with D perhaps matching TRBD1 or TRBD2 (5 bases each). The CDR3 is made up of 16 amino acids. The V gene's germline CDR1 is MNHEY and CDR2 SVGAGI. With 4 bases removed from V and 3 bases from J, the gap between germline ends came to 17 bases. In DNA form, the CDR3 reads TGTGCCAGCAGTTTTCAACCGGGACCAGGGACAGATACGCAGTATTTT. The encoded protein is CASSFQPGPGTDTQYF.

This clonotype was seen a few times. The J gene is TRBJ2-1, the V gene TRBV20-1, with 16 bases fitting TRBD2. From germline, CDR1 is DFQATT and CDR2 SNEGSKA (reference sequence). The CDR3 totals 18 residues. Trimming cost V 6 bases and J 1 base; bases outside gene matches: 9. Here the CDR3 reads CSATGTSGGAGSYNEQFF. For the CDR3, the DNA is TGCAGTGCAACCGGGACTAGCGGGGGGGCAGGGTCCTACAATGAGCAGTTCTTC.

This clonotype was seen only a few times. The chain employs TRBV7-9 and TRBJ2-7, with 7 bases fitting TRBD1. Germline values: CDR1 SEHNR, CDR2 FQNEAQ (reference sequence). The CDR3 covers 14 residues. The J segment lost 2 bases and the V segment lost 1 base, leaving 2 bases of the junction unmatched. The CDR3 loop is CASSLVQGPYEQYV. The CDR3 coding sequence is TGTGCCAGCAGCTTAGTACAGGGGCCCTACGAGCAGTACGTC.

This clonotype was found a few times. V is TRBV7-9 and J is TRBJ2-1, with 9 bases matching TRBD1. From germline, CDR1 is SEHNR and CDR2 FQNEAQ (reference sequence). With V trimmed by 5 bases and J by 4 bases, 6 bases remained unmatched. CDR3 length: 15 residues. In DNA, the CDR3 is TGTGCCAGCAGCATCGGACAGGGGAGTTACAATGAGCAGTTCTTC. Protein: CASSIGQGSYNEQFF.

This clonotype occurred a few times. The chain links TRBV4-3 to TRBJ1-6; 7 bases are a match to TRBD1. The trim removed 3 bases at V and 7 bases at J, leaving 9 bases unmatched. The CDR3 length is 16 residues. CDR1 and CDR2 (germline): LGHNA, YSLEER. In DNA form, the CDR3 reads TGCGCCAGCAGCCATGAGCCGACAGGGAGGAATTCACCCCTCCACTTT. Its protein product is CASSHEPTGRNSPLHF.

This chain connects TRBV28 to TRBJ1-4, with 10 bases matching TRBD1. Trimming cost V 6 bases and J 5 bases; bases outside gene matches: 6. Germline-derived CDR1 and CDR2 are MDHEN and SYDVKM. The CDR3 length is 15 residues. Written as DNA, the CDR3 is TGTGCCAGCAGCCGGGGACAGGGGAAAAATGAAAAACTGTTTTTT. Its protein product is CASSRGQGKNEKLFF.

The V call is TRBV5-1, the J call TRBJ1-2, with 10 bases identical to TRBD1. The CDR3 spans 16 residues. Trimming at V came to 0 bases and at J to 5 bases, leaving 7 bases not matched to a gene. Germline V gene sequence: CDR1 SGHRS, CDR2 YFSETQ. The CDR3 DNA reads TGCGCCAGCAGCTTGGTAGAGACAGGGGGCGAGTATGGCTACACCTTC. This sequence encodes CASSLVETGGEYGYTF.

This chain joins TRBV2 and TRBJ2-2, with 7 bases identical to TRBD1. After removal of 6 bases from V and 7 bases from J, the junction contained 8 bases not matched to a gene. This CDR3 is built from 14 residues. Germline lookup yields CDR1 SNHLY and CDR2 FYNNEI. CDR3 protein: CASSLTGISGELFF. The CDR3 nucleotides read TGTGCCAGCAGCCTGACAGGGATTAGCGGGGAGCTGTTTTTT.

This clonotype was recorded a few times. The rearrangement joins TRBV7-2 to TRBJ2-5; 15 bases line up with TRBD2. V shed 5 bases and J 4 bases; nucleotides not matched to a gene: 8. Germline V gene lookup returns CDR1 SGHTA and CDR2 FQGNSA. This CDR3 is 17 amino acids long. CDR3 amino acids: CASSPGLAGGTGETQYF. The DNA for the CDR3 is TGTGCCAGCAGCCCAGGACTAGCGGGGGGGACGGGAGAGACCCAGTACTTC.

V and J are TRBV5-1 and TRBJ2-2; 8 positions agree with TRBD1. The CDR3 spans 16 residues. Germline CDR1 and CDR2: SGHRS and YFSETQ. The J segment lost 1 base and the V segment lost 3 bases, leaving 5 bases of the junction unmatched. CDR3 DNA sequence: TGCGCCAGCAGCTCTGGACAGGGAATGAACACCGGGGAGCTGTTTTTT. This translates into CASSSGQGMNTGELFF.

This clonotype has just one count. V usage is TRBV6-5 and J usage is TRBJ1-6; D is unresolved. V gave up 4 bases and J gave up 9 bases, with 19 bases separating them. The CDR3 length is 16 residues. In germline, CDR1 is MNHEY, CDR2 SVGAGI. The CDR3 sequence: CASSSHPGSGVSPLHF. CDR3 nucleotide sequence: TGTGCCAGCAGTTCACACCCCGGGTCTGGGGTTTCACCCCTCCACTTT.

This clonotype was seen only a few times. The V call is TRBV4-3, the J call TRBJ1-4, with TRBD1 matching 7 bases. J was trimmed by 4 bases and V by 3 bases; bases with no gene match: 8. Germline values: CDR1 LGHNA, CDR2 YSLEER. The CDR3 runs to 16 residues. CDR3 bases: TGCGCCAGCAGCCAGGGACAGACCGACCTTAATGAAAAACTGTTTTTT. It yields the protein CASSQGQTDLNEKLFF.

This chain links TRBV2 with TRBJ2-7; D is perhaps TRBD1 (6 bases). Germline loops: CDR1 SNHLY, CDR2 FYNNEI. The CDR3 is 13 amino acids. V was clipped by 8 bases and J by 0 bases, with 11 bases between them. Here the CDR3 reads CASRWTVSYEQYF. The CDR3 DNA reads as TGTGCCAGCCGGTGGACAGTCTCCTACGAGCAGTACTTC. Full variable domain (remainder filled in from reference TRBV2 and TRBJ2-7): EPEVTQTPSHQVTQMGQEVILRCVPISNHLYFYWYRQILGQKVEFLVSFYNNEISEKSEIFDDQFSVERPDGSNFTLKIRSTKLEDSAMYFCASRWTVSYEQYFGPGTRLTVT.

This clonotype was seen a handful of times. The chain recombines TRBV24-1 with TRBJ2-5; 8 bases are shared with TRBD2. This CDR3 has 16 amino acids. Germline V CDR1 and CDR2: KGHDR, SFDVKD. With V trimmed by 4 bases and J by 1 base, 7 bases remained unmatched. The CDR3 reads CATSEGRAGAQETQYF. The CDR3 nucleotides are TGTGCCACCAGTGAGGGGAGAGCGGGGGCCCAAGAGACCCAGTACTTC.

CDR3 protein: CASSQVVWDTIYF. CDR3 sequence (DNA): TGTGCCAGCAGCCAAGTTGTGTGGGACACCATATATTTT. The rearrangement joins TRBV4-2 to TRBJ1-3; D is unresolved. Between the trimmed V and J ends, which lost 1 base and 8 bases, there was a span of 9 bases. The CDR3 extends over 13 amino acids. Germline loops: CDR1 LGHNA, CDR2 YNFKEQ.

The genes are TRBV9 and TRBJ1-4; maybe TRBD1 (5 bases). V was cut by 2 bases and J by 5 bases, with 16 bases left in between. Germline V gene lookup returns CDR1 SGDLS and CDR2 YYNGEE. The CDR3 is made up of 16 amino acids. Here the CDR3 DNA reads TGTGCCAGCAGCGTCAGACAGACACCCTTAAATGAAAAACTGTTTTTT. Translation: CASSVRQTPLNEKLFF. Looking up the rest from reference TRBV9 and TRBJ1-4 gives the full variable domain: DSGVTQTPKHLITATGQRVTLRCSPRSGDLSVYWYQQSLDQGLQFLIQYYNGEERAKGNILERFSAQQFPDLHSELNLSSLELGDSALYFCASSVRQTPLNEKLFFGSGTQLSVL.

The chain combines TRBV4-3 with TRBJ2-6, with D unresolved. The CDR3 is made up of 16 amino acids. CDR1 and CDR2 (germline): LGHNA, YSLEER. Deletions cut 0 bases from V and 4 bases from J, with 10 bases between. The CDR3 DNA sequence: TGCGCCAGCAGCCAAGACTGGGTGCCCGGGGCCAACGTCCTGACTTTC. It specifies CASSQDWVPGANVLTF.

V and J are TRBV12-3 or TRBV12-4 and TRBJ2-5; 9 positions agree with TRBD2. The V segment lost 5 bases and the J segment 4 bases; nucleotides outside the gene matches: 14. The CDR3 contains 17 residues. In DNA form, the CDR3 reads TGTGCCAGCAGTCCCGGGGCTAGCGGGGCCGGCGGAGAGACCCAGTACTTC. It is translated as CASSPGASGAGGETQYF.

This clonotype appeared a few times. CDR3 sequence reads: CASSEGPYEQFF. DNA of the CDR3: TGCGCCAGCAGTGAGGGGCCGTATGAGCAGTTCTTC. The rearrangement uses TRBV10-2 and TRBJ2-1; D call uncertain. Germline V gene sequence: CDR1 WSHSY, CDR2 SAAADI. Trimming took 2 bases from V and 8 from J, leaving 7 bases between them. CDR3 length equals 12 residues.

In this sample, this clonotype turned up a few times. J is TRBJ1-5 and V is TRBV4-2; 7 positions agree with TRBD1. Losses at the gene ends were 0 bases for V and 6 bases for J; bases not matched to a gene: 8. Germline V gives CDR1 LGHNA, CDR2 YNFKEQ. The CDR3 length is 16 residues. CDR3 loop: CASSQDQTGKSQPQHF. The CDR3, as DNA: TGTGCCAGCAGCCAAGATCAGACAGGGAAGAGTCAGCCCCAGCATTTT.